These T cell receptor beta chains were read from a single sample in a study of CD8+ T cells in alopecia areata. TCRdb keeps only in-frame clones here, not all; method: immunoSEQ multiplex PCR. The sample lists about 76,000 clones, approximately 64% seen once, with around a quarter in the top ten. Sequencing used CD8+ T cells sorted from blood, obtained at week 24, from a patient treated with tofacitinib. The origin of the receptors is a human donor with alopecia areata. Each CDR3 is given with its conserved first and last residue. A D gene is named only where the DNA matches it firmly. Clone size is not always given. Where it is, it says once, few, many or a class for expanded clones.

clone_size d_call j_call v_call cdr3_nt cdr3_aa
- - TRBJ2-5 TRBV11-1 TGTGCCAGCAGCCCATCCTTGGCTAACCGGGGCCGAGAGACCCAGTACTTC CASSPSLANRGRETQYF
- - TRBJ1-2 TRBV5-4 TGTGCCAGCAGCTTCGGGCAGACTGTCTATGGCTACACCTTC CASSFGQTVYGYTF
- - TRBJ1-1 TRBV7-9 TGTGCCAGCAGCTCCCCACGGGGGGGAGGGACTGAAGCTTTCTTT CASSSPRGGGTEAFF
- TRBD1 TRBJ1-2 TRBV7-9 TGTGCCAGCGCACAGGGGGGGTATGGCTACACCTTC CASAQGGYGYTF
- - TRBJ2-7 TRBV27 TGTGCCAGCAGTTTGATGCTCGGGTACGAGCAGTACTTC CASSLMLGYEQYF
- - TRBJ2-7 TRBV27 TGTGCCAGCAGTTTATTTAAGGATACCTACGAGCAGTACTTC CASSLFKDTYEQYF
- TRBD2 TRBJ2-6 TRBV7-9 TGTGCCAGCAGCTCGACTAGCGGGAGCTCTGGGGCCAACGTCCTGACTTTC CASSSTSGSSGANVLTF
- TRBD1 TRBJ2-7 TRBV4-3 TGCGCCAGCAGCCCCGCCCGGGACAGGGGGAATCGGTACTTC CASSPARDRGNRYF
many - TRBJ1-4 TRBV7-6 TGTGCCAGCAGCCCAGGGGAAACTAATGAAAAACTGTTTTTT CASSPGETNEKLFF
- - TRBJ2-1 TRBV7-6 TGTGCCAGCAGCCCCTCTGTGGGGAGCTCCTACAATGAGCAGTTCTTC CASSPSVGSSYNEQFF
- TRBD2 TRBJ2-5 TRBV5-4 TGTGCCAGCAGCGCCGGGACTAGCGGGTCCCAAGAGACCCAGTACTTC CASSAGTSGSQETQYF
once TRBD1 TRBJ2-7 TRBV4-1 TGCGCCAGCAGCCCAGGACAGGGGGCTCCCTACGAGCAGTACTTC CASSPGQGAPYEQYF
- - TRBJ2-7 TRBV4-1 TGCGCCAGCAGCCAAGATAGGAGCTCCTACGAGCAGTACTTC CASSQDRSSYEQYF